A selection of T cell receptor beta chains follows, all from one sample in a study of PD-1 blockade in classical Hodgkin lymphoma. TCRdb's table, derived via immunoSEQ multiplex PCR, lists solely in-frame clones and lacks some. The sample lists under 20,000 clones; around 79% were seen once. Sequencing was performed on peripheral blood mononuclear cells (PBMCs), taken before the second cycle of nivolumab. All receptors derive from a human donor with classical Hodgkin lymphoma. CDR3s include the opening cysteine and the closing phenylalanine or tryptophan. D genes are given only for firm matches. Not all rows give a size; the values are once, few, many and, for expanded clones, a class.

NA TRBJ2-3 TRBV27 NA TGTGCCAGCAGTTTCGAAACTAGCACAGATACGCAGTATTTT CASSFETSTDTQYF
NA TRBJ2-5 TRBV4-2 NA TGTGCCAGCAGCCAAGGGACACGGAAAGAGACCCAGTACTTC CASSQGTRKETQYF
TRBD1 TRBJ2-7 TRBV13 NA TGTGCCAGCGGCGTTTGGGGACAGGTATACGAGCAGTACTTC CASGVWGQVYEQYF
NA TRBJ1-2 TRBV25-1 few TGTGCCAGCAGTAAGCCAGGGAACTATGGCTACACCTTC CASSKPGNYGYTF
NA TRBJ2-1 TRBV27 NA TGTGCCAGCAGATCGGGGGCCATCTCCTACAATGAGCAGTTCTTC CASRSGAISYNEQFF
TRBD2 TRBJ2-2 TRBV11-2 NA TGTGCCAGCAGCTATGAGGCGGGAGTCGGCGGGGAGCTGTTTTTT CASSYEAGVGGELFF
TRBD1 TRBJ1-1 TRBV4-3 NA TGCGCCAGCAGCACCCGACAGGGGGCGGTCACTGAAGCTTTCTTT CASSTRQGAVTEAFF
TRBD1 TRBJ2-2 TRBV7-8 NA TGTGCCAGCAGGGACAGGGCGTACACCGGGGAGCTGTTTTTT CASRDRAYTGELFF
TRBD2 TRBJ2-1 TRBV4-2 NA TGTGCCAGCAGCCAAGATCCAGCGACTAGCGTGTACAATGAGCAGTTCTTC CASSQDPATSVYNEQFF
TRBD1 TRBJ1-1 TRBV10-1 NA TGCGCCAGCAGTGCCGACAGGGGTACTGAAGCTTTCTTT CASSADRGTEAFF
TRBD1 TRBJ1-6 TRBV28 few TGTGCCAGCAGGGGGACAGGGAATTCACCCCTCCACTTT CASRGTGNSPLHF
NA TRBJ2-7 TRBV25-1 NA TGTGCCAGCAGTGATGACAGGGCCTTACGGGGGGGGAACGAGCAGTACTTC CASSDDRALRGGNEQYF
TRBD1 TRBJ1-1 TRBV19 NA TGTGCCAGTAGTATAGGGGACAGGGGAAACACTGAAGCTTTCTTT CASSIGDRGNTEAFF
NA TRBJ1-1 TRBV5-1 NA TGCGCCAGCAGCCTTAACCGGGGAACAAACACTGAAGCTTTCTTT CASSLNRGTNTEAFF
NA TRBJ2-1 TRBV30 once TGTGCCTGGAGTGGGAAAGGAGAGGACAATGAGCAGTTCTTC CAWSGKGEDNEQFF
TRBD1 TRBJ1-2 TRBV9 NA TGTGCCAGCAGCGCCCAGGTGGAGGGGGCGAGTGGCTACACCTTC CASSAQVEGASGYTF
NA TRBJ2-3 TRBV5-4 once TGTGCCAGCACCATTAGGACTTCCACAGATACGCAGTATTTT CASTIRTSTDTQYF
TRBD1 TRBJ2-2 TRBV10-3 NA TGTGCCATCTCCGGGACAGGGAACGGGGAGCTGTTTTTT CAISGTGNGELFF
NA TRBJ1-2 TRBV6-5 NA TGTGCCAGCAGTTACTCTACAGGTCTCTATGGCTACACCTTC CASSYSTGLYGYTF
TRBD1 TRBJ1-1 TRBV7-8 once TGTGCCAGCAGCTTAGGGACAGGGGGAAACACTGAAGCTTTCTTT CASSLGTGGNTEAFF
NA TRBJ1-1 TRBV19 NA TGTGCCAGTAGTCAGACACTAGGCACTGAAGCTTTCTTT CASSQTLGTEAFF
NA TRBJ1-2 TRBV6-5 NA TGTGCCAGCAGCCAGTATGGCTACACCTTC CASSQYGYTF
NA TRBJ2-2 TRBV27 few TGTGCCAGCAGTATCTCAGGGTACACCGGGGAGCTGTTTTTT CASSISGYTGELFF
NA TRBJ2-1 TRBV15 NA TGTGCCACCAGCCCCCTGGGAGACGGCGATGAGCAGTTCTTC CATSPLGDGDEQFF
NA TRBJ1-1 TRBV6-6 NA TGTGCCAGCAGGCAGAAGGGCCTGAACACTGAAGCTTTCTTT CASRQKGLNTEAFF
NA TRBJ1-1 TRBV19 NA TGTGCCAGTAGTCCGAGGGCGGGGGCTAACACTGAAGCTTTCTTT CASSPRAGANTEAFF